Below, 22 T cell receptor beta chains from the same sample are listed, as sequenced in a study of blood T cell repertoires in COVID-19. The repertoire was sequenced with immunoSEQ multiplex PCR; TCRdb's copy has only in-frame clones and lacks some. The table lists roughly 51,000 clones, approximately 90% of them singletons. Sequencing was done on a sample of peripheral blood. These receptors were collected from a man in his 70s with acute or convalescent COVID-19.

J is TRBJ1-5 and V is TRBV10-1; maybe TRBD1 (5 bases). Germline CDR1 and CDR2: WNHNN and SYGVQD (reference sequence). Between the trimmed V and J ends, which lost 10 bases and 6 bases, there was a span of 22 bases. CDR3 length equals 15 residues. CDR3 nucleotides: TGCGCCACCCGGGAGGGGTCCGACTCTTGTCAGCCCCAGCATTTT. It is translated as CATREGSDSCQPQHF.

This sequence joins TRBV2 and TRBJ2-7, with 7 bases fitting TRBD1. V dropped 1 base and J dropped 2; count of bases not matched to a gene: 5. Germline CDR1 is SNHLY and CDR2 is FYNNEI. The CDR3 loop spans 15 amino acids. The CDR3 loop reads CASSEGPGQTYEQYF. The CDR3 nucleotides read TGTGCCAGCAGTGAAGGACCGGGACAGACCTACGAGCAGTACTTC.

The chain is built from TRBV19 and TRBJ1-4; D is possibly TRBD1 (6 bases). The CDR3 sequence is 15 residues long. V gave up 4 bases and J gave up 7 bases, with 16 bases separating them. Germline assignment: CDR1 LNHDA and CDR2 SQIVND (reference sequence). CDR3: CASSTYRVGGEKLFF. CDR3 DNA sequence: TGTGCCAGTAGTACCTACAGGGTCGGTGGTGAAAAACTGTTTTTT. Full variable domain (outside the CDR3, taken from reference TRBV19 and TRBJ1-4): DGGITQSPKYLFRKEGQNVTLSCEQNLNHDAMYWYRQDPGQGLRLIYYSQIVNDFQKGDIAEGYSVSREKKESFPLTVTSAQKNPTAFYLCASSTYRVGGEKLFFGSGTQLSVL.

The chain couples TRBV6-2 or TRBV6-3 to TRBJ2-3, with TRBD1 identical over 9 bases. The J segment lost 3 bases and the V segment lost 2 bases, leaving 9 bases of the junction unmatched. Per germline, CDR1 MNHEY and CDR2 SVGEGT. The CDR3 covers 17 residues. The chain's CDR3 is CASSYGTGRKWTDTQYF. The CDR3, as DNA: TGTGCCAGCAGTTACGGGACAGGGCGAAAATGGACAGATACGCAGTATTTT.

This clone has only a few counts. This chain uses TRBV5-6 with TRBJ1-1; D call uncertain. The CDR3 loop spans 13 amino acids. Trimming took off 4 bases at V and 6 bases at J, with 13 bases between the two ends. The germline V gene has CDR1 SGHDT and CDR2 YYEEEE. The DNA for the CDR3 is TGTGCCAGCAGCCCCACTCCCGGGGCTGAAGCTTTCTTT. Translating gives CASSPTPGAEAFF.

The chain is built from TRBV30 and TRBJ1-2, with TRBD1 as a possible D gene (6 bases). The germline V gene encodes CDR1 GTSNPN and CDR2 SVGIG (reference sequence). This CDR3 is built from 11 residues. V was trimmed by 4 bases and J by 6 bases, leaving 9 bases between them. CDR3 amino acids: CAWTTGHGYTF. CDR3 DNA sequence: TGTGCCTGGACAACAGGGCATGGCTACACCTTC.

The V gene is TRBV30, the J gene TRBJ2-5, with TRBD2 matching over 7 bases. The CDR3 runs to 15 residues. Germline trimming cut 4 bases from V and 7 bases from J; bases unmatched to any gene: 15. Germline-derived CDR1 and CDR2 are GTSNPN and SVGIG (reference sequence). The CDR3 DNA is TGTGCCTGGAAGTTTGCGGGGGAGCCCCGAGGGACCCAGTACTTC. Its translation: CAWKFAGEPRGTQYF.

The chain has TRBV27 and TRBJ1-5; D is uncertain. The germline CDR1 and CDR2 sequences are MNHEY and SMNVEV (reference sequence). V was cut by 3 bases and J by 1 base, with 10 bases left in between. The CDR3 covers 15 residues. As DNA, the CDR3 is TGTGCCAGCAGTTTTGGGAGGACCAGCAATCAGCCCCAGCATTTT. It encodes CASSFGRTSNQPQHF.

J is TRBJ1-2 and V is TRBV21-1. TRBV21-1 counts as a pseudogene. CDR3 size: 13 residues. The CDR3 DNA is TGTGCCAGCAGCGGACGGAGGGACTATGGCTACACCTTC. It encodes CASSGRRDYGYTF.

The V gene is TRBV29-1, the J gene TRBJ1-2, with TRBD1 matching over 7 bases. Germline V gene sequence: CDR1 SQVTM, CDR2 ANQGSEA. Trimming removed 5 bases from V and 3 bases from J; junction bases left unmatched: 3. This CDR3 has 12 residues. The CDR3 sequence is CSVTTGDYGYTF. CDR3 nucleotide sequence: TGCAGCGTTACTACAGGGGACTATGGCTACACCTTC.

The CDR3 bases are TGTGCCAGCAGTTTAATGGGGGGGGCTAAAACTGAAGCTTTCTTT. Its translation is CASSLMGGAKTEAFF. This sequence joins TRBV28 and TRBJ1-1; D is possibly TRBD1 (6 bases). V gave up 2 bases and J gave up 5 bases, with 15 bases separating them. CDR3 size: 15 residues. Germline loops: CDR1 MDHEN, CDR2 SYDVKM.

CDR3 in amino acids: CSASSDRGTYEQYF. As DNA, the CDR3 is TGCAGTGCTAGTTCGGACAGGGGGACTTACGAGCAGTACTTC. The V call is TRBV20-1, the J call TRBJ2-7; the match to TRBD1 covers 10 bases. The CDR3 sequence is 14 residues long. Germline lookup yields CDR1 DFQATT and CDR2 SNEGSKA (reference sequence). With 3 bases clipped from V and 4 bases from J, the junction kept 6 bases outside the gene matches.

This clone was recorded once. The chain uses TRBV6-9 and TRBJ2-1; 10 bases fit TRBD1. CDR3 length: 17 residues. Germline CDR1 reads MNHGY; CDR2 reads SVAAGI. Unmatched junction bases numbered 9, after V lost 7 bases and J lost 0 bases. The CDR3 spells CASIRDRGGRSYNEQFF. The DNA for the CDR3 is TGTGCCAGCATCCGGGACAGGGGAGGACGCTCCTACAATGAGCAGTTCTTC.

V is TRBV6-5 and J is TRBJ2-5; tentative D call: TRBD2 (6 bases). The CDR3 has 14 residues. The germline V gene has CDR1 MNHEY and CDR2 SVGAGI. V shed 4 bases and J shed 2 bases, with 11 bases lying between them. CDR3 amino acids: CASSSGSSQETQYF. In DNA, the CDR3 is TGTGCCAGCAGTTCCGGGAGCTCTCAAGAGACCCAGTACTTC.

The chain links TRBV6-4 to TRBJ1-2; TRBD1 might be the D (5 bases). CDR3 length: 14 residues. From germline, CDR1 is MRHNA and CDR2 SNTAGT. Deletions cut 0 bases from V and 8 bases from J, with 13 bases between. This chain's CDR3 is CASSDSLQGGGYTF. The DNA of the CDR3 is TGTGCCAGCAGTGACTCGCTTCAGGGTGGAGGCTACACCTTC.

The V and J genes are TRBV2 and TRBJ1-6, with D unresolved. The ends were cut back, 1 base at V and 0 bases at J, with 10 bases in the middle. The CDR3 extends over 17 amino acids. Germline V gene lookup returns CDR1 SNHLY and CDR2 FYNNEI. In nucleotides, the CDR3 is TGTGCCAGCAGTGAAGGCGGCATTTACTCCTATAATTCACCCCTCCACTTT. It translates to CASSEGGIYSYNSPLHF. The full variable domain, with the rest looked up from reference TRBV2 and TRBJ1-6, is EPEVTQTPSHQVTQMGQEVILRCVPISNHLYFYWYRQILGQKVEFLVSFYNNEISEKSEIFDDQFSVERPDGSNFTLKIRSTKLEDSAMYFCASSEGGIYSYNSPLHFGNGTRLTVT.

The chain joins TRBV2 to TRBJ2-2, with a tentative D call TRBD2 (6 bases). The CDR3 loop spans 14 amino acids. Germline V gene data show CDR1 as SNHLY and CDR2 as FYNNEI. The V end was cut by 6 bases, the J end by 5 bases, with 13 bases between. The CDR3 DNA reads as TGTGCCAGCAGCCCCCGCGGAGGGACCGGGGAGCTGTTTTTT. Translation gives CASSPRGGTGELFF.

This clone has only one observation. CDR3 DNA sequence: TGTGCCAGCAGTGAAATCGGGAGCAATCAGCCCCAGCATTTT. As protein: CASSEIGSNQPQHF. This chain joins TRBV6-1 and TRBJ1-5; D not resolved. CDR1 is MNHNS and CDR2 is SASEGT in the germline V gene. CDR3 length: 14 residues. The V end lost 2 bases, the J end lost 1 base, and 6 bases lay between the germline ends.

The chain recombines TRBV10-3 with TRBJ1-5; a possible D gene is TRBD1 (6 bases). Trimming removed 11 bases at V and 4 bases at J, with 15 bases between. Germline V CDR1 and CDR2: ENHRY, SYGVKD. The CDR3 is 13 residues long. CDR3 sequence reads: CAVAQDRNQPQHF. CDR3 in DNA: TGTGCCGTTGCGCAGGACAGAAATCAGCCCCAGCATTTT.

The rearrangement joins TRBV30 to TRBJ1-1, with D tentatively TRBD1 (6 bases). This CDR3 is 14 amino acids long. V lost 0 bases, J lost 11 bases, and 19 bases lay in between. Germline values: CDR1 GTSNPN, CDR2 SVGIG (reference sequence). Here the CDR3 reads CAWSVSALGAWAFF. The CDR3 coding sequence is TGTGCCTGGAGTGTGTCGGCCCTGGGGGCTTGGGCTTTCTTT.

The count of this clone is one. V gene TRBV7-2 combines with J gene TRBJ2-3; D unclear. This CDR3 has 16 amino acids. Trimming shortened V by 1 base and J by 0 bases, and 11 bases separated the two germline ends. Germline values: CDR1 SGHTA, CDR2 FQGNSA. The CDR3, as DNA: TGTGCCAGCAGCTTAGTAGGCGGATCGAGCACAGATACGCAGTATTTT. Protein product: CASSLVGGSSTDTQYF. Based on the CDR3 plus reference TRBV7-2 and TRBJ2-3, the full variable domain is GAGVSQSPSNKVTEKGKDVELRCDPISGHTALYWYRQSLGQGLEFLIYFQGNSAPDKSGLPSDRFSAERTGGSVSTLTIQRTQQEDSAVYLCASSLVGGSSTDTQYFGPGTRLTVL.

V and J are TRBV7-2 and TRBJ2-3; D is possibly TRBD2 (5 bases). V was cut by 0 bases and J by 10 bases, with 11 bases left in between. CDR1 and CDR2 (germline): SGHTA, FQGNSA. The CDR3 spans 13 residues. CDR3 in amino acids: CASSLAHTRAQYF. The CDR3 DNA follows: TGTGCCAGCAGCTTAGCCCATACTAGAGCGCAGTATTTT.